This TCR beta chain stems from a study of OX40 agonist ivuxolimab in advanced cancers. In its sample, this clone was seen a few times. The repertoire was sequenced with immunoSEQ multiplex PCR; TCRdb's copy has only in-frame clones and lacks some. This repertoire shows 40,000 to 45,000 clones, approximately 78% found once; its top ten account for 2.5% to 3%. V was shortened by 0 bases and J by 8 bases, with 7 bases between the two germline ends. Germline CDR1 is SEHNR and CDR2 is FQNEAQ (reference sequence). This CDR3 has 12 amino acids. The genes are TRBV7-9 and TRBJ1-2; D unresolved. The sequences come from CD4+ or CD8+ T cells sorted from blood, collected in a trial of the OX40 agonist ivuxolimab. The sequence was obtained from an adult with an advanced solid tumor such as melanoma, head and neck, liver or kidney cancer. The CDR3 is CASSLAREGYTF. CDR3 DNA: TGTGCCAGCAGCTTAGCACGAGAGGGCTACACCTTC.